This record concerns one T cell receptor beta chain sequence. Its antigen is still unknown. Per sample, at least 5 micrograms of total RNA were extracted. The use of a sample-barcoded 5' primer and a J-beta primer mix characterized a second PCR of about 6 to 12 cycles. TCRdb fed the 5' RACE reads into MiXCR, producing one record per CDR3 protein. The data hold some 760,000 distinct CDR3 sequences, with just under 25% observed a single time. CDR1 is LGHDT, CDR2 YNNKEL, per germline (reference sequence). CDR3 length equals 13 residues. V lost 3 bases, J lost 5 bases, and 3 bases stayed unmatched. The data belong to a study of blood T cells in healthy people across ages. Regarding the study as a whole: Correlation between TCR beta diversity and naive T cell percentage was strong. Older age went with lower TCR beta diversity per million T cells, in a roughly linear way.

These records were also assigned to another study, of T cells of mothers and their children. From that second work: From each mother came over 8.5 million TCR beta CDR3 reads, and from each child came 2.5 million to 3 million.

This clonotype originated in a boy younger than 18 in good health. Sample: blood. This sequence joins TRBV3-1 and TRBJ2-5; 7 bases match TRBD2. CDR3 region: CASSQRERETQYF. CDR3 DNA sequence: TGTGCCAGCAGCCAGCGGGAGAGGGAGACCCAGTACTTC.